Following are 20 T cell receptor beta chains from one sample sequenced in a study of blood T cell repertoires in COVID-19. Some clones are missing from TCRdb's copy, which holds only in-frame ones; the method was immunoSEQ multiplex PCR. The data show some 200,000 clones, about 83% seen once. Sequencing used peripheral blood. The receptors come from a woman in her twenties or thirties with COVID-19, enrolled during active disease.

V gene TRBV29-1 combines with J gene TRBJ2-6; no firm D call. V was cut by 4 bases and J by 4 bases, with 8 bases left in between. The germline gives CDR1 SQVTM, CDR2 ANQGSEA. This CDR3 has 13 amino acids. The CDR3 sequence is CSVGFSGANVLTF. For the CDR3, the DNA is TGCAGCGTTGGTTTCTCCGGGGCCAACGTCCTGACTTTC.

This clone has only one observation. The chain joins TRBV4-3 to TRBJ2-7; possibly TRBD1 for D (6 bases). Germline CDR1 and CDR2: LGHNA and YSLEER. Trimming pared 0 bases from V and 5 bases from J, leaving 14 bases between. The CDR3 is made up of 15 amino acids. CDR3 protein: CASSQDRIRGNEQYF. In DNA, the CDR3 is TGCGCCAGCAGCCAAGATCGAATCAGGGGCAACGAGCAGTACTTC.

This rearrangement joins TRBV10-3 to TRBJ2-1, with D possibly TRBD1 on 6 matching bases. This CDR3 comprises 13 residues. The V and J ends lost 6 bases and 8 bases respectively, with 14 bases between them. Looked up from germline, CDR1 is ENHRY and CDR2 is SYGVKD. CDR3 bases: TGTGCCATCAGACAGGGAAGCAGGGATGAGCAGTTCTTC. Translating gives CAIRQGSRDEQFF.

V and J are TRBV28 and TRBJ2-3; 13 bases are shared with TRBD2. V shed 5 bases, J shed 6 bases, and the junction held 11 bases outside the gene matches. Germline V CDR1 and CDR2: MDHEN, SYDVKM. There are 17 residues in the CDR3. The CDR3 DNA sequence: TGTGCCAGCAGTGTCCCCCGACTAGCGGGGGGAGGGGATACGCAGTATTTT. Protein: CASSVPRLAGGGDTQYF.

V gene TRBV12-5 combines with J gene TRBJ1-1; TRBD1 agrees at 7 bases. In germline, CDR1 is LGHNT, CDR2 FRNRAP. The CDR3 has 14 amino acids. The V and J ends lost 6 bases and 9 bases, in that order; junction bases with no gene match: 13. CDR3 residues: CASGEPTRQGQAFF. CDR3 sequence (DNA): TGTGCTAGTGGAGAACCGACCAGACAGGGTCAAGCTTTCTTT.

V and J are TRBV6-5 and TRBJ2-7; tentatively, D is TRBD2 (5 bases). The ends were cut back, 2 bases at V and 3 bases at J, with 8 bases in the middle. This CDR3 has 13 amino acids. Germline V gene data show CDR1 as MNHEY and CDR2 as SVGAGI. CDR3 region: CASSYGLDYEQYF. In DNA, the CDR3 is TGTGCCAGCAGTTACGGACTCGACTACGAGCAGTACTTC.

This clone was detected only a few times. This sequence joins TRBV5-1 and TRBJ2-5, with 7 bases that match TRBD2. The length of the CDR3 is 15 residues. The V and J ends lost 2 bases and 2 bases, in that order; junction bases with no gene match: 6. The V gene's germline CDR1 is SGHRS and CDR2 YFSETQ. DNA of the CDR3: TGCGCCAGCAGCTTAGTTCTGGGGGGGCAAGAGACCCAGTACTTC. As protein: CASSLVLGGQETQYF.

The gene calls are TRBV5-4 and TRBJ2-7, with 7 bases fitting TRBD1. Germline V gives CDR1 SGHNT, CDR2 YYREEE (reference sequence). The length of the CDR3 is 13 residues. V shed 7 bases and J 7 bases; nucleotides not matched to a gene: 11. The CDR3 loop is CASGTEPYEEQYF. The DNA of the CDR3 is TGTGCCAGCGGGACAGAGCCCTACGAAGAGCAGTACTTC.

The V call is TRBV5-1, the J call TRBJ2-5, with D possibly TRBD2 on 7 matching bases. Per germline, CDR1 SGHRS and CDR2 YFSETQ. This CDR3 contains 15 residues. Trimming shortened V by 1 base and J by 2 bases, and 12 bases separated the two germline ends. The CDR3 spells CASSLQGTKQETQYF. The CDR3 bases are TGCGCCAGCAGCTTGCAGGGGACTAAACAAGAGACCCAGTACTTC.

The V call is TRBV5-6, the J call TRBJ2-7; D unresolved. V was trimmed by 1 base and J by 2 bases, leaving 10 bases between them. The V gene's germline CDR1 is SGHDT and CDR2 YYEEEE. The CDR3 is 14 amino acids. Here the CDR3 DNA reads TGTGCCAGCAGCTTGTTCCGTTTCCCCTACGAGCAGTACTTC. Translating it yields CASSLFRFPYEQYF.

The V call is TRBV30, the J call TRBJ1-3; tentatively, D is TRBD1 (5 bases). This CDR3 region has 14 residues. The ends were cut back, 4 bases at V and 3 bases at J, with 13 bases in the middle. The germline CDR1 and CDR2 sequences are GTSNPN and SVGIG (reference sequence). The CDR3 DNA is TGTGCCTGGACACGCGGGGCTTATGGAAACACCATATATTTT. It encodes CAWTRGAYGNTIYF.

The J gene is TRBJ2-3, the V gene TRBV19; D uncertain. Looked up from germline, CDR1 is LNHDA and CDR2 is SQIVND (reference sequence). V was cut by 4 bases and J by 4 bases, with 9 bases left in between. This CDR3 has 13 residues. For the CDR3, the DNA is TGTGCCAGTAGTAATCTAGGCGCAGATACGCAGTATTTT. This gives the protein CASSNLGADTQYF. Variable domain in full (rest from reference TRBV19 and TRBJ2-3): DGGITQSPKYLFRKEGQNVTLSCEQNLNHDAMYWYRQDPGQGLRLIYYSQIVNDFQKGDIAEGYSVSREKKESFPLTVTSAQKNPTAFYLCASSNLGADTQYFGPGTRLTVL.

This clone has more than one count but fewer than ten. The rearrangement joins TRBV7-9 to TRBJ2-6; 7 nucleotides agree with TRBD1. The V gene's germline CDR1 is SEHNR and CDR2 FQNEAQ (reference sequence). The CDR3 extends over 18 amino acids. V was clipped by 6 bases and J by 2 bases; unmatched bases: 13. CDR3 amino acids: CASRTKDRVLTGANVLTF. CDR3 DNA sequence: TGTGCCAGCAGAACTAAAGACAGGGTCTTAACTGGGGCCAACGTCCTGACTTTC.

This clone has just one count. This chain links TRBV9 with TRBJ2-7; TRBD2 is a possible D gene (5 bases). This CDR3 comprises 14 residues. Germline CDR1 reads SGDLS; CDR2 reads YYNGEE. V lost 0 bases and J 2 bases, leaving 9 bases between the germline ends. CDR3 loop: CASSVGGSPYEQYF. The CDR3 coding sequence is TGTGCCAGCAGCGTAGGAGGGAGCCCCTACGAGCAGTACTTC.

This chain connects TRBV4-1 to TRBJ1-5, with D hard to call. Trimming took off 0 bases at V and 3 bases at J, with 9 bases between the two ends. CDR3 size: 15 residues. Germline V lookup: CDR1 MGHRA, CDR2 YSYEKL. CDR3 region: CASSQDPSFNQPQHF. CDR3 coding DNA: TGCGCCAGCAGCCAAGATCCCAGTTTCAATCAGCCCCAGCATTTT.

The V gene is TRBV6-5, the J gene TRBJ1-2; D might be TRBD1 (6 bases). The V and J ends lost 2 bases and 8 bases respectively, with 15 bases between them. Germline loops: CDR1 MNHEY, CDR2 SVGAGI. The CDR3 covers 14 residues. CDR3 coding DNA: TGTGCCAGCAGTTACGGGGGGGGCGTTGGAGGCTACACCTTC. Translation gives CASSYGGGVGGYTF.

In its sample, this clone was seen once. The chain combines TRBV9 with TRBJ2-1; 7 nucleotides agree with TRBD2. V trimming: 7 bases; J trimming: 8 bases; junction bases outside the gene matches: 9. The CDR3 loop spans 13 amino acids. Germline CDR1 is SGDLS and CDR2 is YYNGEE. DNA for the CDR3: TGTGCCAGCCTTTCGACTAGCAGGCATGAGCAGTTCTTC. Amino acids: CASLSTSRHEQFF.

The V gene is TRBV5-4, the J gene TRBJ2-7; 7 bases agree with TRBD2. The CDR3 consists of 16 residues. Unmatched junction bases numbered 6, after V lost 0 bases and J lost 0 bases. The germline V gene has CDR1 SGHNT and CDR2 YYREEE (reference sequence). This CDR3 reads CASSLGGGTRSYEQYF. CDR3 bases: TGTGCCAGCAGCTTGGGGGGAGGGACGCGCTCCTACGAGCAGTACTTC. Complete variable domain (other parts from reference TRBV5-4 and TRBJ2-7): ETGVTQSPTHLIKTRGQQVTLRCSSQSGHNTVSWYQQALGQGPQFIFQYYREEENGRGNFPPRFSGLQFPNYSSELNVNALELDDSALYLCASSLGGGTRSYEQYFGPGTRLTVT.

The V and J genes are TRBV27 and TRBJ1-4; D perhaps matches TRBD1 (5 bases). V was pared by 3 bases and J by 0 bases, with 11 bases between. CDR1 is MNHEY and CDR2 is SMNVEV in the germline V gene (reference sequence). This CDR3 region has 16 residues. CDR3 protein: CASSLRVTATNEKLFF. CDR3 nucleotide sequence: TGTGCCAGCAGTTTGCGTGTGACAGCAACTAATGAAAAACTGTTTTTT. The whole variable domain, remainder taken from reference TRBV27 and TRBJ1-4, is EAQVTQNPRYLITVTGKKLTVTCSQNMNHEYMSWYRQDPGLGLRQIYYSMNVEVTDKGDVPEGYKVSRKEKRNFPLILESPSPNQTSLYFCASSLRVTATNEKLFFGSGTQLSVL.

The chain joins TRBV11-2 to TRBJ2-2; D is perhaps TRBD2 (7 bases). V was pared by 1 base and J by 4 bases, with 10 bases between. Germline-derived CDR1 and CDR2 are SGHAT and FQNNGV. The CDR3 loop spans 15 amino acids. The DNA for the CDR3 is TGTGCCAGCAGCTTAGGCGGGGGCCCCACCGGGGAGCTGTTTTTT. Translated, it gives CASSLGGGPTGELFF. Combining the CDR3 with reference TRBV11-2 and TRBJ2-2 gives the whole variable domain EAGVAQSPRYKIIEKRQSVAFWCNPISGHATLYWYQQILGQGPKLLIQFQNNGVVDDSQLPKDRFSAERLKGVDSTLKIQPAKLEDSAVYLCASSLGGGPTGELFFGEGSRLTVL.